What follows are 15 T cell receptor beta chains derived from one specimen sequenced in a study of blood T cell repertoires in COVID-19. Sequencing used immunoSEQ multiplex PCR; TCRdb keeps in-frame clones, though not all of them. The sample comprises approximately 400,000 clones, 88% of which are singletons, and 1.2% rests with the top ten. Material: PBMCs or T cells enriched from blood (not recorded which). The receptor source for this set is a woman aged 18-29 years who had recovered from COVID-19.

The rearrangement joins TRBV4-1 to TRBJ1-6; 9 bases line up with TRBD1. Unmatched junction bases numbered 8, after V lost 4 bases and J lost 13 bases. CDR1 is MGHRA, CDR2 YSYEKL, per germline. The CDR3 runs 14 residues. As DNA, the CDR3 is TGCGCCAGCAGCCCGGGACAGGGCACCCTGCCCCTCCACTTT. Its protein product is CASSPGQGTLPLHF.

V gene TRBV6-5 combines with J gene TRBJ1-5; 11 nucleotides match TRBD1. Per germline, CDR1 MNHEY and CDR2 SVGAGI. The CDR3 extends over 15 amino acids. Unmatched junction bases numbered 6, after V lost 6 bases and J lost 5 bases. In DNA, the CDR3 is TGTGCCAGCAGGCCCCGGACAGGGGGCCATCAGCCCCAGCATTTT. It yields the protein CASRPRTGGHQPQHF.

The rearrangement joins TRBV7-9 to TRBJ1-2, with a possible D match to TRBD1 (5 bases). Trimming removed 5 bases at V and 7 bases at J, with 17 bases between. This CDR3 has 14 amino acids. Germline CDR1 SEHNR, CDR2 FQNEAQ (reference sequence). CDR3 DNA: TGTGCCAGCAGCACGGGACCGCCCGGGAGTGGCTACACCTTC. This gives the protein CASSTGPPGSGYTF. Full variable domain (missing parts from reference TRBV7-9 and TRBJ1-2): DTGVSQNPRHKITKRGQNVTFRCDPISEHNRLYWYRQTLGQGPEFLTYFQNEAQLEKSRLLSDRFSAERPKGSFSTLEIQRTEQGDSAMYLCASSTGPPGSGYTFGSGTRLTVV.

The chain employs TRBV5-1 and TRBJ1-2, with D possibly being TRBD1 (6 bases). The length of the CDR3 is 14 residues. Per the germline V gene, CDR1 is SGHRS and CDR2 is YFSETQ. The V end lost 4 bases, the J end lost 5 bases, and 15 bases lay between the germline ends. The CDR3: CASSDQDRPYGYTF. The CDR3 region has the DNA TGCGCCAGCAGCGACCAAGACAGGCCATATGGCTACACCTTC.

This chain uses TRBV6-5 with TRBJ2-1; 11 nucleotides line up with TRBD2. J lost 5 bases, V lost 6 bases, and 6 bases had no gene match. The CDR3 runs 15 residues. CDR1 is MNHEY, CDR2 SVGAGI, per germline. The CDR3 DNA reads as TGTGCCAGCAGGCTAGCGGGGGGTCCTCACAATGAGCAGTTCTTC. Its protein product is CASRLAGGPHNEQFF.

The chain recombines TRBV10-3 with TRBJ1-2; maybe TRBD1 (6 bases). The germline CDR1 and CDR2 sequences are ENHRY and SYGVKD. The germline V and J ends were trimmed by 11 bases and 4 bases, with 11 bases remaining between them. CDR3 length: 11 amino acids. CDR3: CAVQGSYGYTF. The CDR3 DNA is TGTGCCGTCCAGGGGAGCTATGGCTACACCTTC.

J is TRBJ1-6 and V is TRBV29-1, with 7 positions matching TRBD1. Germline CDR1 and CDR2: SQVTM and ANQGSEA. The CDR3 extends over 15 amino acids. V lost 6 bases, J lost 7 bases, and 12 bases stayed unmatched. Written as DNA, the CDR3 is TGCAGCGTCCGCGGATCCGGGACAGTAAATTCACCCCTCCACTTT. Encoded protein: CSVRGSGTVNSPLHF.

The sample holds one count of this clone. The chain employs TRBV10-3 and TRBJ1-1, with TRBD1 matching 10 bases. This CDR3 is built from 16 residues. Germline lookup yields CDR1 ENHRY and CDR2 SYGVKD. Trimming cost V 7 bases and J 0 bases; bases outside gene matches: 8. The CDR3: CAITTGTGEMNTEAFF. CDR3 coding DNA: TGTGCCATCACTACCGGGACAGGGGAGATGAACACTGAAGCTTTCTTT.

The sample holds a few counts of this clone. V gene TRBV6-4 combines with J gene TRBJ2-2; 9 bases are a match to TRBD1. This CDR3 spans 15 amino acids. The V gene end was trimmed by 2 bases and the J gene end by 3 bases; junction bases not matched to a gene: 1. Germline CDR1 is MRHNA and CDR2 is SNTAGT. CDR3 DNA: TGTGCCAGCAGTGACACAGGGGGCGACACCGGGGAGCTGTTTTTT. It specifies CASSDTGGDTGELFF.

The CDR3 loop reads CASSETGTGAYGYTF. DNA for the CDR3: TGCGCCAGCAGTGAGACCGGGACAGGAGCTTATGGCTACACCTTC. This rearrangement joins TRBV10-2 to TRBJ1-2; TRBD1 matches at 8 bases. This CDR3 comprises 15 residues. The V gene's germline CDR1 is WSHSY and CDR2 SAAADI. V trimming: 2 bases; J trimming: 5 bases; junction bases outside the gene matches: 7.

The rearrangement uses TRBV7-8 and TRBJ1-5, with 7 bases fitting TRBD1. The V and J ends lost 2 bases and 7 bases, in that order; junction bases with no gene match: 17. The CDR3 extends over 18 amino acids. The germline V gene encodes CDR1 SGHVS and CDR2 FQNEAQ. The CDR3, as DNA: TGTGCCAGCAGCTTATTCCCTCCCTCACAGGTGGACAGGCAGCCCCAGCATTTT. Translation: CASSLFPPSQVDRQPQHF.

The chain carries TRBV4-3 and TRBJ2-7; no firm D call. The germline V gene has CDR1 LGHNA and CDR2 YSLEER. This CDR3 comprises 16 residues. Trimming shortened V by 1 base and J by 6 bases, and 19 bases separated the two germline ends. The CDR3 region is CASSQGVETPLTEQYF. CDR3 bases: TGCGCCAGCAGCCAAGGGGTCGAGACACCCTTGACCGAGCAGTACTTC.

The gene calls are TRBV3-1 (or the pseudogene TRBV3-2) and TRBJ2-3, with 13 bases fitting TRBD2. The germline V gene encodes CDR1 LGHDT and CDR2 YNNKEL (reference sequence). With V trimmed by 3 bases and J by 2 bases, 5 bases remained unmatched. The CDR3 has 17 amino acids. The CDR3, as DNA: TGTGCCAGCAGCCACCCGACTAGCGGGGGGTACACAGATACGCAGTATTTT. Translated: CASSHPTSGGYTDTQYF.

The J gene is TRBJ2-1, the V gene TRBV30; D is unresolved. V was trimmed by 3 bases and J by 10 bases, leaving 13 bases between them. There are 12 residues in the CDR3. CDR1 GTSNPN and CDR2 SVGIG come from the germline V gene (reference sequence). The CDR3 loop reads CAWSPQAMEQFF. The CDR3 region has the DNA TGTGCCTGGAGCCCCCAGGCAATGGAGCAGTTCTTC.

This clone occurred a few times. The chain carries TRBV7-9 and TRBJ2-1; a weak D match, TRBD2 (7 bases). The germline V gene has CDR1 SEHNR and CDR2 FQNEAQ (reference sequence). Trimming left V 1 base short and J 6 bases short, with 10 bases between. CDR3 size: 14 residues. This CDR3 is CASSLVAGANEQFF. Here the CDR3 DNA reads TGTGCCAGCAGCTTAGTTGCGGGGGCCAATGAGCAGTTCTTC.